This entry features one TCR beta chain sequence. What it binds is unknown. The sample belongs to a study of shared clonotypes between healthy human individuals. Trimming removed 3 bases at V and 2 bases at J, with 8 bases between. Germline CDR1 SNHLY, CDR2 FYNNEI. The CDR3 loop spans 14 amino acids. Overall study findings and caveats: On the whole, naive subsets had larger estimated richness than memory subsets had.

Cells designated naive CD8 were CD45RO-negative and were positively selected for CCR7, with terminally differentiated effector memory CD45RA+ cells excluded. Authors' processing steps: Filtering differed since immunoSEQ provided only junctions, with no quality scores. The protocol was immunoSEQ multiplex PCR, while the TCRdb copy is restricted to in-frame clones and leaves out a portion. D and trimming were read from the DNA, whereas the V and J calls and clone size are those reported in that table. The sample includes 450,000 to 700,000 clones, roughly 96% of them seen just once. Specimen: naive CD8+ T cells sorted from blood. The V call is TRBV2, the J call TRBJ2-1, with D perhaps TRBD1 or TRBD2 (5 bases each). The TCR comes from a woman under 40 in good health. The CDR3 region is CASSDEGPYNEQFF. CDR3 in DNA: TGTGCCAGCAGTGACGAGGGGCCCTACAATGAGCAGTTCTTC.